The table lists the clone carrying this TCR beta chain with a count of one. The CDR3 runs to 13 residues. Per germline, CDR1 LNHDA and CDR2 SQIVND (reference sequence). V lost 8 bases to trimming and J lost 4 bases, with 14 bases between them. This sample is part of a study of blood T cell repertoires in COVID-19. Overall study: Spain, Italy and the United States supplied samples that represented acute and convalescent COVID-19. PBMCs, B-cell-depleted T cells, or T cells were the source of the cDNA or gDNA that made up the material.

Per the original methods: Scientists estimated how many nucleated cells there were by amplifying reference gene primers. Libraries were prepared by immunoSEQ multiplex PCR; TCRdb keeps only in-frame clonotypes and omits some of them. The V and J calls and the clone size are those of that table, but D and trimming were determined from the DNA. Among 12,000 or so clones, 60% to 80% were seen once, and the ten largest hold under 7%. The Seattle patients joined while their infection was active and were tracked longitudinally afterward. This TCR was sampled from a man aged 55 to 70 with COVID-19, enrolled during active disease. The specimen sequenced was peripheral blood. The chain carries TRBV19 and TRBJ1-2, with D unclear. As DNA, the CDR3 is TGTGCCAGTGGAGGGTTTGTTCGCTATGGCTACACCTTC. Residues: CASGGFVRYGYTF.